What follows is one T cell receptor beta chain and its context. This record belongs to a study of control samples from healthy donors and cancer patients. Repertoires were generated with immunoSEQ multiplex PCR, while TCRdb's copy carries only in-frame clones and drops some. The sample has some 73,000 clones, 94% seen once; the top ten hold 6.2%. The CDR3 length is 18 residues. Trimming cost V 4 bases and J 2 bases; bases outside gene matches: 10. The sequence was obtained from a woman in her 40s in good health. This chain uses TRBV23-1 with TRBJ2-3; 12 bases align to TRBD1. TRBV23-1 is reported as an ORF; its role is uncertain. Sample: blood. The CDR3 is CASSLWDRGRRYTDTQYF. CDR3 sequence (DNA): TGCGCCAGCAGTCTTTGGGACAGGGGGCGAAGATACACAGATACGCAGTATTTT.